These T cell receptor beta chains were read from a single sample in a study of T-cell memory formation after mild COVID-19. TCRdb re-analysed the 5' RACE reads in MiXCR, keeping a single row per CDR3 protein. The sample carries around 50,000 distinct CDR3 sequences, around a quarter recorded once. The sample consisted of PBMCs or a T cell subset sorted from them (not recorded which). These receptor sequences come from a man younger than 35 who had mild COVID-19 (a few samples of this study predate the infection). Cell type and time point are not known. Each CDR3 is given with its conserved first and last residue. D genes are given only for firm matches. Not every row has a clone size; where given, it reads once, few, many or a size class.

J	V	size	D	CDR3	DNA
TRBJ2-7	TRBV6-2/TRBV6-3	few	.	CASSPRTGYEQYF	TGTGCCAGCAGCCCTCGGACTGGCTACGAGCAGTACTTC
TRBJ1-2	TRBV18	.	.	CASSPGYGYTF	TGTGCCAGCTCACCGGGCTATGGCTACACCTTC
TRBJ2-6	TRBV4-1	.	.	CASSQEGSKAGANVLTF	TGCGCCAGCAGCCAAGAAGGGAGTAAGGCTGGGGCCAACGTCCTGACTTTC
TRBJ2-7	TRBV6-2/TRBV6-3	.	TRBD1	CASMGERDSLSYEQYF	TGTGCCAGTATGGGTGAAAGGGACAGTTTATCCTACGAGCAGTACTTC
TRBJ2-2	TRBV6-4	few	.	CASSGEDTGELFF	TGTGCCAGCAGTGGAGAGGACACCGGGGAGCTGTTTTTT
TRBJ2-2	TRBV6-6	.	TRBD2	CASSYIGLARILQRELFF	TGTGCCAGCAGTTACATCGGACTAGCCCGGATCTTGCAACGGGAGCTGTTTTTT
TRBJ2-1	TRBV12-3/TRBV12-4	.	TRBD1	CASSLAGGGEQFF	TGTGCCAGCAGTTTAGCAGGGGGCGGTGAGCAGTTCTTC
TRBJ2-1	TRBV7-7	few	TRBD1	CASSPGTDLTYNEQFF	TGTGCCAGCAGCCCAGGGACAGACCTTACCTACAATGAGCAGTTCTTC
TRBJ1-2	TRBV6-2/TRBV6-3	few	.	CASSWTENYGYTF	TGTGCCAGCAGTTGGACAGAAAACTATGGCTACACCTTC
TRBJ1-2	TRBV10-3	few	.	CAISPSGENYGYTF	TGTGCCATCAGTCCCTCAGGGGAAAACTATGGCTACACCTTC
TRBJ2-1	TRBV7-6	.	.	CASRPLDEVPNEQFF	TGTGCCAGCAGACCCCTCGACGAGGTCCCCAATGAGCAGTTCTTC
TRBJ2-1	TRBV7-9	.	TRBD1	CASSYPGQYYNEQFF	TGTGCCAGCAGCTACCCGGGACAGTACTACAATGAGCAGTTCTTC
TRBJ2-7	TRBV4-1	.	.	CASSQAQGASYEQYF	TGCGCCAGCAGCCAAGCCCAGGGTGCGTCCTACGAGCAGTACTTC
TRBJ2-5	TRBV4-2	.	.	CASSQDPGRIKETQYF	TGTGCCAGCAGCCAAGATCCCGGCCGAATAAAAGAGACCCAGTACTTC
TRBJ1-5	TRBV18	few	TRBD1	CASSRDRANQPQHF	TGTGCCAGCTCTCGAGACAGGGCAAATCAGCCCCAGCATTTT
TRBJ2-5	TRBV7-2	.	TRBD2	CASSLGGLGETQYF	TGTGCCAGCAGCTTAGGGGGACTAGGGGAGACCCAGTACTTC
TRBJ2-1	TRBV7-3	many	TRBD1	CASSLTGGPPSSYNEQFF	TGTGCCAGCAGCTTAACAGGGGGCCCTCCAAGCTCCTACAATGAGCAGTTCTTC
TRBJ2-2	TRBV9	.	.	CASSATGFSGELFF	TGTGCCAGCAGCGCAACAGGGTTTTCCGGGGAGCTGTTTTTT
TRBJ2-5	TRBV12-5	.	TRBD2	CASGLTGLAGIETQYF	TGTGCTAGTGGTTTGACAGGACTAGCAGGGATAGAGACCCAGTACTTC
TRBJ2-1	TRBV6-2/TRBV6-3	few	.	CASSDFLRGGQFF	TGTGCCAGCAGTGATTTTCTCAGGGGAGGGCAGTTCTTC
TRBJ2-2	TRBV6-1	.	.	CASSFNFRGGTGELFF	TGTGCCAGCAGTTTCAACTTCAGGGGAGGGACCGGGGAGCTGTTTTTT
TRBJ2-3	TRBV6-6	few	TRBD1	CASTTTGGKDTQYF	TGTGCCAGCACTACCACAGGGGGCAAAGATACGCAGTATTTT
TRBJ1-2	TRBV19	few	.	CASSTREGVYGYTF	TGTGCCAGTAGTACTAGGGAGGGCGTATATGGCTACACCTTC
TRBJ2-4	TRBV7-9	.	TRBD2	CASSGGSEDIQYF	TGTGCCTCAAGCGGGGGATCGGAAGACATTCAGTACTTC
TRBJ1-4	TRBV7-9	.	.	CASSLNRGYDEKLFF	TGTGCCAGCAGCTTAAATCGGGGGTACGATGAAAAACTGTTTTTT
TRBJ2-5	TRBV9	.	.	CASSPRGGVTETQYF	TGTGCCAGCAGCCCTCGTGGCGGGGTAACAGAGACCCAGTACTTC
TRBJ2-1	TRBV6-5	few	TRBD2	CASMVGGVVNEQFF	TGTGCCAGCATGGTCGGGGGGGTGGTCAATGAGCAGTTCTTC
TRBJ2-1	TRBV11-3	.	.	CASSLGVEQFF	TGTGCCAGCAGCTTAGGGGTTGAGCAGTTCTTC
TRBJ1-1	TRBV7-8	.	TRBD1	CASSRQGNTEAFF	TGTGCCAGCAGCAGACAGGGGAACACTGAAGCTTTCTTT
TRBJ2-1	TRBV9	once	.	CASGLTASYNEQFF	TGTGCCAGCGGGCTCACAGCCTCCTACAATGAGCAGTTCTTC
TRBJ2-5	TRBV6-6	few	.	CASSSQGEGPQETQYF	TGTGCCAGCAGTTCGCAGGGAGAGGGGCCCCAAGAGACCCAGTACTTC
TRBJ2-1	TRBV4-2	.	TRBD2	CASSQDTSGSYNEQFF	TGTGCCAGCAGCCAAGATACTAGCGGGTCCTACAATGAGCAGTTCTTC
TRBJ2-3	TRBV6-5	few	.	CASSYGDTQYF	TGTGCCAGCAGTTACGGGGATACGCAGTATTTT
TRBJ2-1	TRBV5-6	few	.	CASSADSRGYNEQFF	TGTGCCAGCAGCGCGGACAGTCGTGGGTACAATGAGCAGTTCTTC
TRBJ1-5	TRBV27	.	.	CASSRQSQNQPQHF	TGTGCCAGCAGTCGACAGTCCCAAAATCAGCCCCAGCATTTT
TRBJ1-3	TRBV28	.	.	CASSLDGGYTIYF	TGTGCCAGCAGTTTAGACGGGGGTTACACCATATATTTT
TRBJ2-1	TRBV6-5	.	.	CASSNGGSYNEQFF	TGTGCCAGCAGTAACGGGGGATCCTACAATGAGCAGTTCTTC
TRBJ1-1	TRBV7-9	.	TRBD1	CASSLVGGGPGNTEAFF	TGTGCCAGCAGCTTAGTAGGAGGGGGCCCAGGGAACACTGAAGCTTTCTTT
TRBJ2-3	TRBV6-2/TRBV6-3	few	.	CASAPTDTDTQYF	TGTGCCAGCGCCCCAACAGACACAGATACGCAGTATTTT
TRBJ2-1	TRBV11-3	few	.	CASSSGQTGWDEQFF	TGTGCCAGCAGCTCCGGACAGACCGGTTGGGATGAGCAGTTCTTC
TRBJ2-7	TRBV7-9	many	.	CASSLASHEQYF	TGTGCCAGCAGCTTAGCTTCCCACGAGCAGTACTTC
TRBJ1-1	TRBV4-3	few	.	CASSRLSGGAEAFF	TGCGCCAGCAGCCGGCTCAGTGGTGGCGCTGAAGCTTTCTTT
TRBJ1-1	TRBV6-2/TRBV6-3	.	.	CASSYSVGVWNTEAFF	TGTGCCAGCAGTTACTCAGTCGGCGTTTGGAACACTGAAGCTTTCTTT
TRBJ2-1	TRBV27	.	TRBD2	CASSPTSGGGNEQFF	TGTGCCAGCAGTCCCACTAGCGGGGGAGGGAATGAGCAGTTCTTC
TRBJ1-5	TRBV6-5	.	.	CASSYSSRGGQPQHF	TGTGCCAGCAGTTACTCGAGCAGGGGCGGACAGCCCCAGCATTTT
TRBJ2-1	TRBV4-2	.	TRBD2	CASSLLAGGYNEQFF	TGTGCCAGCAGCTTACTAGCGGGGGGATACAATGAGCAGTTCTTC
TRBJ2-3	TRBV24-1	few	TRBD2	CATSDGETSGGKILDTQYF	TGTGCCACCAGTGATGGCGAGACTAGCGGGGGGAAAATACTGGATACGCAGTATTTT
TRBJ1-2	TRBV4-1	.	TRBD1	CASSQEDRAVYYGYTF	TGCGCCAGCAGCCAGGAGGACAGGGCGGTCTACTATGGCTACACCTTC
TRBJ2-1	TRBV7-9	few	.	CASSLAEGFSYNEQFF	TGTGCCAGCAGCTTAGCGGAAGGATTCTCCTACAATGAGCAGTTCTTC
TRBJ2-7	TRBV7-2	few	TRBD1	CASSFRGSSYEQYF	TGTGCCAGCAGCTTCAGGGGGAGCTCCTACGAGCAGTACTTC
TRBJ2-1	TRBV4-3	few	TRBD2	CASSPGTSAYNEQFF	TGCGCCAGCAGTCCCGGGACTAGCGCATACAATGAGCAGTTCTTC
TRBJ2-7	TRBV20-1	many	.	CSARDRATYEQYF	TGCAGTGCTAGAGATCGGGCAACCTACGAGCAGTACTTC
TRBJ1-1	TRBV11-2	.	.	CASSLGQINTEAFF	TGTGCCAGCAGCTTAGGACAGATCAACACTGAAGCTTTCTTT
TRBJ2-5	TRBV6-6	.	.	CASSYPDGGETQYF	TGTGCCAGCAGTTACCCTGATGGGGGGGAGACCCAGTACTTC
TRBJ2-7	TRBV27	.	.	CASSRSGGPSSYEQYF	TGTGCCAGCAGTCGCTCCGGGGGCCCTAGCTCCTACGAGCAGTACTTC
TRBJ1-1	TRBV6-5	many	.	CASSYYPRTEAFF	TGTGCCAGCAGTTACTACCCCCGCACTGAAGCTTTCTTT
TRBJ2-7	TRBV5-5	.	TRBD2	CASMNSGAWEQYF	TGTGCCAGCATGAATAGCGGGGCCTGGGAGCAGTACTTC
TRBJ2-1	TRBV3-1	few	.	CASSRRDRGYNEQFF	TGTGCCAGCAGCCGTCGGGACCGAGGCTACAATGAGCAGTTCTTC
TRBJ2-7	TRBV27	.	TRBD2	CASSLGGLAGLYEQYF	TGTGCCAGCAGTTTAGGGGGCCTAGCGGGGTTATACGAGCAGTACTTC